This TCR beta chain was captured by sequencing in a study of sequential checkpoint blockade in melanoma. Study details: Each arm's sequence ended with maintenance nivolumab.

CDR1 MNHEY and CDR2 SMNVEV come from the germline V gene (reference sequence). The CDR3 has 13 residues if both end residues are counted. TCRdb keeps only in-frame clones here, not all; method: immunoSEQ multiplex PCR. This table holds 17,000 or so clones, approximately 80% found once. Treatment here: randomized to nivolumab then ipilimumab (arm A) or the reverse (arm B). No patient had prior DNA-damaging chemotherapy. From thawed PBMCs, live CD3+CD8+ cells negative for CD19 and CD56 were sorted. Points on this clone: The limits of the CDR3 on the DNA are not certain, so only TCRdb's listed CDR3 is given.

The specimen was CD8+ T cells sorted from blood (inferred from file names), collected from a patient given nivolumab and ipilimumab in sequence. This TCR was recovered from a human donor with melanoma. The chain carries TRBV27 and TRBJ1-2. The CDR3 is CASSTSRNGGYTF.